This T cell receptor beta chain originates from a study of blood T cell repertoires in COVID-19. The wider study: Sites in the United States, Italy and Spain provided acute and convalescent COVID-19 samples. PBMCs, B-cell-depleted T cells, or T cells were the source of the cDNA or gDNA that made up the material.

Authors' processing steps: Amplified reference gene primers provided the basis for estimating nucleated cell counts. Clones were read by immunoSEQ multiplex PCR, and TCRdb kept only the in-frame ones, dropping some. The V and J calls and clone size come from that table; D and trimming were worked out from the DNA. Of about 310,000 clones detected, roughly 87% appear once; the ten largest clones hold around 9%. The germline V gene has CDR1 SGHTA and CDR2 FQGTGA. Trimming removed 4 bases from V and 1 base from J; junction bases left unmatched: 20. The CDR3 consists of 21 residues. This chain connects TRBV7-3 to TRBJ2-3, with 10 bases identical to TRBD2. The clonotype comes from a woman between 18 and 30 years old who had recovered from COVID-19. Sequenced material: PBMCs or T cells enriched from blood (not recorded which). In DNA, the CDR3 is TGTGCCAGCAGCTCGCACCGGGCTAGCGGGAGTTTGTCCTTTGGCACAGATACGCAGTATTTT. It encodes CASSSHRASGSLSFGTDTQYF.